One T cell receptor beta chain is described in this entry. Its antigen remains unidentified. The source of the sample is a study of long-term antiretroviral therapy in people with HIV. HIV-positive participants all received treatment in the United States. Trimming removed 5 bases from V and 3 bases from J; junction bases left unmatched: 9. The length of the CDR3 is 16 residues. Per the germline V gene, CDR1 is SGDLS and CDR2 is YYNGEE. A v3.0 immunoSEQ assay was performed at survey level. Only in-frame clones appear in the TCRdb table, and some are missing; sequencing was by immunoSEQ multiplex PCR. Seen here are around 20,000 clones, 87% observed once, and the top ten hold roughly 3.3%. Study conclusions and caveats: Comparison with controls showed narrower CDR3 length ranges in HIV repertoires. Dominance of pre-ART expanded clones persisted, fluctuating and often declining after ART.

This clonotype originated in a woman aged 45 to 65 with HIV. The chain couples TRBV9 to TRBJ2-1; 9 bases are a match to TRBD2. The material sequenced was unsorted PBMCs, taken 2.6 years after starting antiretroviral therapy. The CDR3 sequence is CASSFVPSGVYNEQFF. The CDR3 region has the DNA TGTGCCAGCAGTTTTGTCCCTAGCGGGGTCTACAATGAGCAGTTCTTC.